The following is a T cell receptor beta chain sequence with its context. Its antigen is unknown. This entry belongs to a study of spatial heterogeneity in lung cancer. Study overall: A consistent excess of beta-chain over alpha-chain sequences was detected. Whole-study results and caveats: Ubiquitous, expanded tumor-derived TCRs were more frequently observed in blood at resection than at follow-up.

Each TCR cDNA molecule bore a unique molecular identifier. TCRdb re-called the 5' RACE reads through MiXCR, storing one row per CDR3 protein. The sample lists 60,000 to 90,000 distinct CDR3 sequences; more than 10% were seen once. The CDR3 is made up of 11 amino acids. From germline, CDR1 is SQVTM and CDR2 ANQGSEA. The V end was cut by 5 bases, the J end by 6 bases, with 10 bases between. Described time point: sample taken at primary tumor resection. Whole RNA, which was extracted from tumor, nontumor lung tissue or frozen PBMC, was sequenced without any cell sorting. Patients with untreated early-stage non-small cell lung cancer, numbering 55 to 75, were the donors.

The clonotype originates from a male donor with early-stage non-small cell lung cancer. This sequence joins TRBV29-1 and TRBJ1-1; no clear D gene. Specimen: PBMCs, collected at surgery. The CDR3 DNA reads as TGCAGCGTTTACAAAGGCCCTGAAGCTTTCTTT. Translation gives CSVYKGPEAFF.